This T cell receptor beta chain derives from a study of T cell repertoires in cytomegalovirus infection (dated by TCRdb to the late 2010s). About the full investigation: Because public TCR beta signatures pointed to carriage of CMV infection together with the matching HLA type, the HLA type of each donor mattered for the analysis.

Turning to this clonotype: The antigen it recognizes is unknown. No base qualities exist here, and no much larger clone lies one base off it.

What the authors observed across the whole study: Cumulative frequency of public TCR beta family members discriminated carriers of CMV infection plus the relevant HLA type in this cohort and an independent roughly 330-donor cohort. The ex vivo response was dominated by HLA-C-restricted CMV-specific TCR beta clonotypes, and the single most frequent clonotype in two of eight donors was supplied by these HLA-C-restricted clonotypes.

The sample was run on an Illumina HiSeq 1500. TCRdb reworked the public reads: Q25 trimming with fastp, MiXCR clone assembly, productive beta chains retained. Every CDR3 protein is listed once, alongside the most common genes and DNA of its rows. Across this sample there are 300,000 or so distinct CDR3 sequences, with roughly a tenth seen only once. The ten largest clones take up 2% to 3% of the sample. V is pruned by 5 bases and J by 8 bases, leaving 11 bases of the junction without a gene match. There are 15 amino acids in the CDR3, from cysteine to phenylalanine inclusive. The retained sequence is limited to the CDR3, 45 bases, with the frame set at the first base. CDR1 is given as SGHTA and CDR2 as FQGNSA, both from the germline V gene.

The sample comprised PBMCs. The V and J segments used are TRBV7-2 and TRBJ2-2, with 7 bases aligning to TRBD1. The TCR comes from a human donor in good health (CMV status not recorded). Some clones in this sample may be carry-over from other donors' samples. The CDR3 region has the sequence CASSPTSDRVGELFF. The bases read TGTGCCAGCAGCCCCACATCCGACAGGGTTGGGGAGCTGTTTTTT.